This TCR beta chain was recorded in a study of blood T cell repertoires in COVID-19 (dated by TCRdb to 2020 to 2021). With respect to the entire study: Collaborator samples came from the United States, Italy and Spain and covered acute and convalescent phases of COVID-19. The material from the prospective study consisted of cDNA or gDNA derived from T cells, B-cell-depleted T cells, or PBMCs. The dataset comprised deeply sampled blood TCRbeta repertoires from subjects exposed to, actively infected with, or recovered from COVID-19. The repertoires were released in a freely available public database intended as a resource for research on the immune response to SARS-CoV-2. The samples were drawn from two sources: the first 160 participants of the ongoing ImmuneRACE study, and approximately 1,300 subjects contributed by 6 global collaborators. Sample metadata almost always included a de-identified subject ID, COVID-19 status, age in years and sex. Where available, HLA class I and class II types were obtained from metadata supplied by the sample provider rather than from assay-based typing.

TCRbeta CDR3 regions were amplified from genomic DNA by means of the immunoSEQ Assay, a bias-controlled multiplex PCR. In the authors' own workflow: Within the assay, amplification of reference gene primers was used to estimate how many nucleated cells each sample contained. To quantify the absolute abundance of each unique TCRbeta CDR3 rearrangement, sequence reads were collapsed and filtered. Productive Simpson clonality was computed per sample as the square root of Simpson's diversity index over productive rearrangements. The immuneACCESS repertoire file appears here via TCRdb, limited to in-frame rearrangements. These files lack a portion of the clones; in checked studies, under half of the deficit traces to unresolved V genes, and the cause of the others is not known. The V and J calls and the clone size are those of that table, but D and trimming were determined from the DNA. The sample contains over 150,000 clones, roughly 80% of them found a single time. The top ten clonotypes cover around 3.7% of the sample.

Here is what the overall study found, with its caveats: Clinical and demographic metadata were provided uncurated, with the amount varying by source and participant.

Trimming accounts for 1 base at V and 8 bases at J, while the number of junction bases matched to no gene is 3. The CDR3 contains 13 residues, cysteine and phenylalanine counted. Only the CDR3 DNA stays, 39 bases, in frame from base 1. The CDR1 and CDR2 encoded by the germline V gene are KGHSH and LQKENI. Enrolling through a virtual design, the prospective study's participants ranged in age from roughly 18 to 95 years and lived across around 25 United States geographic areas. In the prospective study, cohorts were assigned on the basis of participant-reported clinical history obtained from a screening survey and a study questionnaire. Recovered participants in ImmuneRACE Cohort 3 were defined as having two consecutive negative NP/OP PCR tests, clearance from a healthcare professional, or resolution of symptoms. In the prospective study, mobile phlebotomists collected whole blood, serum and a nasopharyngeal or oropharyngeal swab from each participant. Additional blood draws and questionnaires over an approximately 2-month period could optionally be provided by prospective study participants. Blood samples from the prospective study were shipped frozen or at room temperature prior to DNA extraction.

Note on this clone: The clone's antigen remains unknown. Base qualities were left out, and no much larger clone turns up one base away.

The sequence derives from a woman in her sixties or seventies who had recovered from COVID-19. The rearrangement joined TRBV18 to TRBJ1-2, and 8 junctional nucleotides match TRBD1. The sequencing sample was made of PBMCs or T cells enriched from blood (not recorded which). The DNA sequence is given as TGTGCCAGCTCACCACGGGGACAGGACGGCTACACCTTC. This encodes CASSPRGQDGYTF.